Listed here are 15 T cell receptor beta chains from one sample, sequenced in a study of blood T cell repertoires in COVID-19. The table came from immunoSEQ multiplex PCR; TCRdb's copy has only in-frame clones and leaves some out. Altogether 180,000 or so clones are present, around 85% being singletons, with the ten largest covering roughly 8.2%. The sequencing sample was made of peripheral blood. Every receptor here comes from a woman aged 55 to 70 with acute or convalescent COVID-19.

A few counts support this clone. The gene calls are TRBV14 and TRBJ2-1, with D maybe TRBD2 (6 bases). The CDR3 covers 13 residues. Deletions cut 4 bases from V and 4 bases from J, with 8 bases between. The germline gives CDR1 SGHDN, CDR2 FVKESK. CDR3 bases: TGTGCCAGCAGCCGCGGGACTTACAATGAGCAGTTCTTC. This codes for CASSRGTYNEQFF.

Note on this clone: This same CDR3 is encoded by further DNA sequences in the sample. The rearrangement links TRBV2 to TRBJ2-5; D gene unclear. The length of the CDR3 is 11 residues. Germline V CDR1 and CDR2: SNHLY, FYNNEI. The germline V and J ends were trimmed by 5 bases and 2 bases, with 3 bases remaining between them. As DNA, the CDR3 is TGTGCCAGCAGTCAGCAAGAGACCCAGTACTTC. This codes for CASSQQETQYF.

This rearrangement joins TRBV12-5 to TRBJ1-4; the D is unclear. Germline values: CDR1 LGHNT, CDR2 FRNRAP. V lost 2 bases to trimming and J lost 2 bases, with 6 bases between them. This CDR3 comprises 14 residues. CDR3 nucleotides: TGTGCTAGTGGTTTGCTGGGCACTAATGAAAAACTGTTTTTT. Residues: CASGLLGTNEKLFF.

The rearrangement uses TRBV3-1 (or the pseudogene TRBV3-2) and TRBJ1-2, with D unresolved. This CDR3 has 15 amino acids. Trimming took 1 base from V and 4 from J, leaving 13 bases between them. Germline lookup yields CDR1 LGHDT and CDR2 YNNKEL (reference sequence). The CDR3, as DNA: TGTGCCAGCAGCCAAGGTCCGGGGAAGGGCTATGGCTACACCTTC. It is translated as CASSQGPGKGYGYTF.

This clone was observed a handful of times. V and J are TRBV21-1 and TRBJ1-1. TRBV21-1 counts as a pseudogene. The CDR3 length is 13 residues. The DNA for the CDR3 is TGTGCCAGCAGCAAAGCCGAGGGTCTTGAAGCTTTCTTT. Its protein is CASSKAEGLEAFF.

This chain's CDR3 is CASSLQVLAGADTQYF. CDR3 DNA: TGTGCCAGCAGTTTGCAGGTTCTAGCGGGAGCTGATACGCAGTATTTT. V gene TRBV27 combines with J gene TRBJ2-3; 10 bases are shared with TRBD2. CDR1 is MNHEY, CDR2 SMNVEV, per germline (reference sequence). CDR3 length: 16 residues. V was clipped by 3 bases and J by 6 bases; unmatched bases: 9.

In DNA, the CDR3 is TGTGCCACCAGAGGACAGCTTAGCAATCAGCCCCAGCATTTT. Amino acid sequence: CATRGQLSNQPQHF. The rearrangement joins TRBV2 to TRBJ1-5; the D gene is possibly TRBD1 (6 bases). The CDR3 contains 14 residues. Germline-derived CDR1 and CDR2 are SNHLY and FYNNEI. Trimming left V 10 bases short and J 0 bases short, with 13 bases between.

The chain has TRBV7-2 and TRBJ1-4; D not resolved. Trimming took 4 bases from V and 14 from J, leaving 14 bases between them. This CDR3 contains 12 residues. Germline V gene data show CDR1 as SGHTA and CDR2 as FQGNSA. CDR3 DNA: TGTGCCAGCAGCTCCTCGCCGGGATGGCTGTTTTTT. Protein: CASSSSPGWLFF.

The chain couples TRBV10-2 to TRBJ1-5, with D perhaps TRBD1 (5 bases). Germline-derived CDR1 and CDR2 are WSHSY and SAAADI. The CDR3 sequence is 15 residues long. V lost 0 bases and J 7 bases, leaving 13 bases between the germline ends. For the CDR3, the DNA is TGCGCCAGCAGTGAGTCTGTCAGGGCAAGGCAGCCCCAGCATTTT. Amino acids: CASSESVRARQPQHF.

The chain combines TRBV4-1 with TRBJ2-2; D remains unclear. Germline CDR1 MGHRA, CDR2 YSYEKL. Trimming took off 0 bases at V and 7 bases at J, with 15 bases between the two ends. The CDR3 sequence is 16 residues long. The CDR3 reads CASSQDLSLIVGELFF. Here the CDR3 DNA reads TGCGCCAGCAGCCAAGATCTGAGTCTAATTGTCGGGGAGCTGTTTTTT.

Written as DNA, the CDR3 is TGTGCCAGCAGTTACTCGACGGCGGGGCTTGGTGAAAAACTGTTTTTT. Translated, it gives CASSYSTAGLGEKLFF. The V call is TRBV6-5, the J call TRBJ1-4; a possible D gene is TRBD1 (5 bases). The V and J ends lost 0 bases and 7 bases respectively, with 15 bases between them. The CDR3 has 16 residues. CDR1 is MNHEY, CDR2 SVGAGI, per germline.

The chain joins TRBV9 to TRBJ2-2; tentatively, D is TRBD1 (6 bases). Germline V gene data show CDR1 as SGDLS and CDR2 as YYNGEE. V lost 0 bases and J 3 bases, leaving 18 bases between the germline ends. The CDR3 is 18 residues long. The CDR3 DNA follows: TGTGCCAGCAGCGTAGAATCTGGGGGCAATCTCGACACCGGGGAGCTGTTTTTT. This translates into CASSVESGGNLDTGELFF. Together with reference TRBV9 and TRBJ2-2, the CDR3 gives the full variable domain: DSGVTQTPKHLITATGQRVTLRCSPRSGDLSVYWYQQSLDQGLQFLIQYYNGEERAKGNILERFSAQQFPDLHSELNLSSLELGDSALYFCASSVESGGNLDTGELFFGEGSRLTVL.

The rearrangement uses TRBV18 and TRBJ1-1; TRBD1 agrees at 7 bases. The CDR3 is 15 residues long. The V and J ends lost 3 bases and 1 base, in that order; junction bases with no gene match: 5. From germline, CDR1 is KGHSH and CDR2 LQKENI. The CDR3 nucleotides are TGTGCCAGCTCACCTCTGTCAGGGGGGAACACTGAAGCTTTCTTT. Translating gives CASSPLSGGNTEAFF. The whole variable domain, remainder taken from reference TRBV18 and TRBJ1-1, is NAGVMQNPRHLVRRRGQEARLRCSPMKGHSHVYWYRQLPEEGLKFMVYLQKENIIDESGMPKERFSAEFPKEGPSILRIQQVVRGDSAAYFCASSPLSGGNTEAFFGQGTRLTVV.

This clone showed up just once. The chain links TRBV3-1 (or the pseudogene TRBV3-2) to TRBJ1-1; 8 bases are a match to TRBD1. V was pared by 4 bases and J by 1 base, with 5 bases of the junction left unmatched. The CDR3 totals 15 residues. Germline lookup yields CDR1 LGHDT and CDR2 YNNKEL (reference sequence). The CDR3 DNA sequence: TGTGCCAGCAGCCCAGGACAGGGTAGGAACACTGAAGCTTTCTTT. Translation: CASSPGQGRNTEAFF.

This clone came up once. CDR3 amino acids: CASSSIASSGRSYNEQFF. In DNA, the CDR3 is TGCGCCAGCAGCTCCATTGCGTCGAGCGGGAGGTCCTACAATGAGCAGTTCTTC. The chain combines TRBV5-1 with TRBJ2-1; 9 nucleotides agree with TRBD2. The CDR3 runs to 18 residues. V dropped 3 bases and J dropped 1; count of bases not matched to a gene: 11. Germline values: CDR1 SGHRS, CDR2 YFSETQ.